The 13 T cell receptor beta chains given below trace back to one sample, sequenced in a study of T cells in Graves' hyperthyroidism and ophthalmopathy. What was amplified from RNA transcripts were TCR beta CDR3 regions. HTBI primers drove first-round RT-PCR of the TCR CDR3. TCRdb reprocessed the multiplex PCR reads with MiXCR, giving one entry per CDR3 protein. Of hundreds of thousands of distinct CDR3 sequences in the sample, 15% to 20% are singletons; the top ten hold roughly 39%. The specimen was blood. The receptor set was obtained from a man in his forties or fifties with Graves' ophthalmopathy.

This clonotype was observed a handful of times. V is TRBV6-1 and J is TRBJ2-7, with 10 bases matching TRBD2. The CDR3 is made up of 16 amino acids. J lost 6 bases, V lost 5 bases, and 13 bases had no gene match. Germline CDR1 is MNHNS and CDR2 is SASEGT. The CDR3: CASSSGGLAGVSEQYF. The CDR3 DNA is TGTGCCAGCAGTTCGGGGGGGCTAGCGGGAGTCTCCGAGCAGTACTTC.

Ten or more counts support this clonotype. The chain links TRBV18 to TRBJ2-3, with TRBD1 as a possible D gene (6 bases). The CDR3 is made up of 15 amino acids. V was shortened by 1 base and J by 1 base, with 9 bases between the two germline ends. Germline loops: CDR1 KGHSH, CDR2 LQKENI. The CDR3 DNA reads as TGTGCCAGCTCACCACTGCAGGGGCGCACAGATACGCAGTATTTT. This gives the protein CASSPLQGRTDTQYF.

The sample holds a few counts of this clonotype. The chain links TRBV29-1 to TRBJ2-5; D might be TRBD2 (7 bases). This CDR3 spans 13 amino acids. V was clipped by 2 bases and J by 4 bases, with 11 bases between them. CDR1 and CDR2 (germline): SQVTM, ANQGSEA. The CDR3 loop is CSVEKGGTETQYF. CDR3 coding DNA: TGCAGCGTTGAAAAGGGGGGGACAGAGACCCAGTACTTC.

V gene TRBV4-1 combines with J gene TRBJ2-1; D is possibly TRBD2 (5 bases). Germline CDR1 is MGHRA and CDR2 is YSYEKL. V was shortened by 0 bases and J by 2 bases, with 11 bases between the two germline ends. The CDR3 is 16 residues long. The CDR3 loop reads CASSQDPGGAYNEQFF. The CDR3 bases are TGCGCCAGCAGCCAAGATCCAGGAGGCGCCTACAATGAGCAGTTCTTC.

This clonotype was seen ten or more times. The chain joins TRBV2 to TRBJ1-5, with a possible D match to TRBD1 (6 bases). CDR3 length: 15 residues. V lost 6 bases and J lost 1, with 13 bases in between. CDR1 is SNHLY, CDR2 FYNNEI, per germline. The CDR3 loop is CASSERTVSNQPQHF. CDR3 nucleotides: TGTGCCAGCAGCGAAAGGACAGTCAGCAATCAGCCCCAGCATTTT. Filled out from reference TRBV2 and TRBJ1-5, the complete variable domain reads EPEVTQTPSHQVTQMGQEVILRCVPISNHLYFYWYRQILGQKVEFLVSFYNNEISEKSEIFDDQFSVERPDGSNFTLKIRSTKLEDSAMYFCASSERTVSNQPQHFGDGTRLSIL.

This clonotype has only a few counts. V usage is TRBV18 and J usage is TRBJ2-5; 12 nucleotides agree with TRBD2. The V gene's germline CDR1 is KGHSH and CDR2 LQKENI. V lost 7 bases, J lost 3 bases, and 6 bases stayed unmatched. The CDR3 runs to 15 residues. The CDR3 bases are TGTGCCAGCTTACCGGGACTAGCGGGTAAAGAGACCCAGTACTTC. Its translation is CASLPGLAGKETQYF.

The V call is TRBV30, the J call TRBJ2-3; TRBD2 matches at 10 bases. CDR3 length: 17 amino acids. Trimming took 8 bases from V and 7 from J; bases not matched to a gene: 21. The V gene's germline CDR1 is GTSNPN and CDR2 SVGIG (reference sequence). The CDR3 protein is CARKANGASGSRYTQYF. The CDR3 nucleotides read TGTGCCCGGAAGGCCAACGGAGCTAGCGGGAGTCGTTATACGCAGTATTTT.

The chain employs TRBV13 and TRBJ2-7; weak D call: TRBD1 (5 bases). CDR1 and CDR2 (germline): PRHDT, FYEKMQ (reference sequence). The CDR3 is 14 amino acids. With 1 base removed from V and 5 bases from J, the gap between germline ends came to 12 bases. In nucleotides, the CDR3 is TGTGCCAGCAGCTTAGAGGGGCAGGGTGACGAGCAGTACTTC. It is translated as CASSLEGQGDEQYF.

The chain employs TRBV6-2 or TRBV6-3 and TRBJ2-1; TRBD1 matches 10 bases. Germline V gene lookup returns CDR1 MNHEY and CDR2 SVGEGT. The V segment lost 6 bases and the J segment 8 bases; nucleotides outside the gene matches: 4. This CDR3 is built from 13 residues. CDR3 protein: CASRWTGGHEQFF. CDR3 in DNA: TGTGCCAGCAGGTGGACAGGGGGGCATGAGCAGTTCTTC.

CDR3 sequence reads: CASSSQGAGGTEAFF. For the CDR3, the DNA is TGTGCCAGCAGCTCCCAGGGGGCGGGTGGCACTGAAGCTTTCTTT. The chain recombines TRBV7-8 with TRBJ1-1; TRBD1 matches at 8 bases. Germline trimming cut 4 bases from V and 4 bases from J; bases unmatched to any gene: 8. Germline CDR1 and CDR2: SGHVS and FQNEAQ. CDR3 length: 15 residues.

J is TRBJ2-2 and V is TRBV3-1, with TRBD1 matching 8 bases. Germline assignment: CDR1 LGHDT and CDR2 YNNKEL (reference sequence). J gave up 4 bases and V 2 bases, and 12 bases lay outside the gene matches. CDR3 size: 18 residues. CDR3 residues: CASSQTLTGATGTGELFF. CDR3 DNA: TGTGCCAGCAGCCAAACACTGACAGGGGCAACGGGCACCGGGGAGCTGTTTTTT.

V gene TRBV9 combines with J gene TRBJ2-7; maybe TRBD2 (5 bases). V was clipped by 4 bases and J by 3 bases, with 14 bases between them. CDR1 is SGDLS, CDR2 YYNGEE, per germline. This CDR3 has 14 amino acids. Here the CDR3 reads CASSPRRVDYEQYF. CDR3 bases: TGTGCCAGCAGCCCCAGGCGGGTAGACTACGAGCAGTACTTC.

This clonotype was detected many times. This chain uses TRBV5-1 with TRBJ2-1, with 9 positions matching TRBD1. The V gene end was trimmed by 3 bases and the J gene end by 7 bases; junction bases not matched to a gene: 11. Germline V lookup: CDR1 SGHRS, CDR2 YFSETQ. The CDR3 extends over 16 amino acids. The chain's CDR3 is CASSSTPGTGFNEQFF. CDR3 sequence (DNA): TGCGCCAGCAGCTCGACGCCCGGGACAGGGTTTAATGAGCAGTTCTTC.